A single sample is the source of the 5 T cell receptor beta chains below, sequenced in a study of T cells in Graves' hyperthyroidism and ophthalmopathy. RNA transcripts provided the source from which TCR beta CDR3 regions were amplified. The TCR CDR3 was amplified in a first-round RT-PCR using the HTBI primer set. Each CDR3 protein is one row after TCRdb ran MiXCR on the multiplex PCR reads. Among about 600,000 distinct CDR3 sequences listed, approximately 15% were seen once. Sequenced material: blood. The receptors were gathered from a woman aged 40 to 50 with Graves' ophthalmopathy.

This clonotype appeared a few times. One end of the junction is discordant with germline, which a read error may explain. This sequence joins TRBV2 and TRBJ1-2; no clear D. The CDR3 covers 12 residues. Germline V gene sequence: CDR1 SNHLY, CDR2 FYNNEI. The DNA for the CDR3 is TGTGCCAGCAGTGAACAGATGTATGGGTACACCTTC. It encodes CASSEQMYGYTF.

The V gene is TRBV29-1, the J gene TRBJ1-3; 10 bases are a match to TRBD1. From germline, CDR1 is SQVTM and CDR2 ANQGSEA. V shed 3 bases, J shed 7 bases, and the junction held 6 bases outside the gene matches. CDR3 length: 14 residues. CDR3 amino acids: CSVDGGQGRNTIYF. The DNA of the CDR3 is TGCAGCGTTGATGGGGGACAGGGGAGGAACACCATATATTTT.

This clonotype was counted only a few times. The gene calls are TRBV20-1 and TRBJ2-6; 7 bases agree with TRBD1. The V gene's germline CDR1 is DFQATT and CDR2 SNEGSKA (reference sequence). The CDR3 covers 17 residues. V was clipped by 0 bases and J by 4 bases; unmatched bases: 9. The CDR3 region has the DNA TGCAGTGCTAGAGAAGGGGGCGTCTCTTTAGGGGCCAACGTCCTGACTTTC. Amino acid sequence: CSAREGGVSLGANVLTF.

This clonotype has only a few counts. The gene calls are TRBV5-1 and TRBJ1-2, with a tentative D call TRBD1 (6 bases). This CDR3 contains 12 residues. Per germline, CDR1 SGHRS and CDR2 YFSETQ. The germline V and J ends were trimmed by 4 bases and 7 bases, with 11 bases remaining between them. In DNA, the CDR3 is TGCGCCAGCAGCCCTACAGGGTCTGGCTACACCTTC. Protein sequence: CASSPTGSGYTF.

In its sample, this clonotype was seen many times. The V call is TRBV20-1, the J call TRBJ1-2; perhaps TRBD1 as D (5 bases). Deletions cut 0 bases from V and 7 bases from J, with 18 bases between. The length of the CDR3 is 15 residues. Germline CDR1 DFQATT, CDR2 SNEGSKA (reference sequence). CDR3 nucleotides: TGCAGTGCTAGAGATTCCGGCAGGGTGGAGTCTGGCTACACCTTC. This codes for CSARDSGRVESGYTF.